This passage covers 31 T cell receptor beta chains from one sample sequenced in a study of T cells after posttransplantation cyclophosphamide. Sequenced by immunoSEQ multiplex PCR; TCRdb stores in-frame clones only, minus some. The specimen has roughly 15,000 clones, none found just once. Treatment was busulfan-fludarabine conditioning, a marrow graft, and cyclophosphamide on days +3 and +4. The sample was PBMCs, taken around 1,100 days after allogeneic stem cell transplant with posttransplant cyclophosphamide. The receptors shown here come from a female patient aged 40 to 50 who received an allogeneic stem cell transplant from a related donor, was CMV-positive, and had no GVHD. A share of the T cells may be of graft donor origin.

This clone was seen many times. This chain links TRBV6-6 with TRBJ2-7; no reliable D call. In germline, CDR1 is MNHNY, CDR2 SVGAGI (reference sequence). CDR3 length: 12 amino acids. Trimming left V 8 bases short and J 0 bases short, with 8 bases between. CDR3: CASSLSSYEQYF. CDR3 bases: TGTGCCAGCTCTCTTTCCTCCTACGAGCAGTACTTC.

This clone came up many times. The chain is built from TRBV19 and TRBJ1-5; possible D gene TRBD1, 5 bases. The CDR3 has 12 amino acids. The germline CDR1 and CDR2 sequences are LNHDA and SQIVND (reference sequence). V dropped 9 bases and J dropped 2 bases, with 8 bases sitting between them. The CDR3 DNA reads as TGTGCCAGCGGGGGGGGCAATCAGCCCCAGCATTTT. Protein: CASGGGNQPQHF.

This clone occurred many times. The J gene is TRBJ1-2, the V gene TRBV7-9, with a weak D call TRBD1 (6 bases). V was pared by 0 bases and J by 6 bases, with 8 bases between. Per germline, CDR1 SEHNR and CDR2 FQNEAQ (reference sequence). The CDR3 is 13 residues long. This CDR3 is CASSLANRDGYTF. For the CDR3, the DNA is TGTGCCAGCAGCTTAGCGAACAGGGATGGCTACACCTTC. Variable domain in full (rest from reference TRBV7-9 and TRBJ1-2): DTGVSQNPRHKITKRGQNVTFRCDPISEHNRLYWYRQTLGQGPEFLTYFQNEAQLEKSRLLSDRFSAERPKGSFSTLEIQRTEQGDSAMYLCASSLANRDGYTFGSGTRLTVV.

Many counts were recorded for this clone. The chain recombines TRBV19 with TRBJ1-5, with TRBD1 matching 8 bases. This CDR3 comprises 15 residues. CDR1 is LNHDA, CDR2 SQIVND, per germline (reference sequence). The ends lost 6 bases at V and 7 bases at J; junction bases unmatched: 11. CDR3 nucleotide sequence: TGTGCCAGTAGATATCGGACAGGGAGTTTACAGCCCCAGCATTTT. Translating gives CASRYRTGSLQPQHF.

This clone was picked up many times. V gene TRBV5-1 combines with J gene TRBJ2-3; 9 positions agree with TRBD1. J gave up 3 bases and V 4 bases, and 3 bases lay outside the gene matches. Germline lookup yields CDR1 SGHRS and CDR2 YFSETQ. The CDR3 length is 14 residues. The CDR3 loop reads CASSGQGRTDTQYF. The CDR3, as DNA: TGCGCCAGCAGCGGACAGGGGAGGACAGATACGCAGTATTTT.

This clone was counted many times. V gene TRBV6-5 combines with J gene TRBJ2-1, with 7 bases lining up with TRBD2. The V gene's germline CDR1 is MNHEY and CDR2 SVGAGI. With 7 bases clipped from V and 10 bases from J, the junction kept 4 bases outside the gene matches. The CDR3 has 11 amino acids. This chain's CDR3 is CASTKGGEQFF. The CDR3 bases are TGTGCCAGCACCAAGGGAGGGGAGCAGTTCTTC.

Many counts were recorded for this clone. The J gene is TRBJ1-1, the V gene TRBV7-9, with 8 bases identical to TRBD1. Per germline, CDR1 SEHNR and CDR2 FQNEAQ (reference sequence). The CDR3 has 15 amino acids. The V and J ends lost 5 bases and 3 bases, in that order; junction bases with no gene match: 8. In nucleotides, the CDR3 is TGTGCCAGCAGCGAAAACAGGGGGTGGCACACTGAAGCTTTCTTT. Encoded protein: CASSENRGWHTEAFF.

A few counts support this clone. The rearrangement links TRBV7-3 to TRBJ2-1; D gene ambiguous. Trimming took off 5 bases at V and 4 bases at J, with 12 bases between the two ends. The CDR3 runs 14 residues. From germline, CDR1 is SGHTA and CDR2 FQGTGA. CDR3 sequence (DNA): TGTGCCAGCAGCCCCGACGGGTCATACAATGAGCAGTTCTTC. This translates into CASSPDGSYNEQFF.

This clone was counted at least ten times. The chain employs TRBV5-6 and TRBJ1-6; D not certain. From germline, CDR1 is SGHDT and CDR2 YYEEEE. V was trimmed by 2 bases and J by 5 bases, leaving 11 bases between them. This CDR3 comprises 15 residues. The CDR3 loop is CASSLRDTNNSPLHF. CDR3 sequence (DNA): TGTGCCAGCAGCTTACGAGACACAAATAATTCACCCCTCCACTTT.

This clone was seen repeatedly, ten times or more. The chain is built from TRBV27 and TRBJ1-1; no firm D call. In germline, CDR1 is MNHEY, CDR2 SMNVEV (reference sequence). V lost 6 bases to trimming and J lost 0 bases, with 14 bases between them. This CDR3 has 15 amino acids. The CDR3 coding sequence is TGTGCCAGCAGGCTATCACAGAATATGAACACTGAAGCTTTCTTT. Translation: CASRLSQNMNTEAFF.

This clone was observed many times. The V gene is TRBV6-5, the J gene TRBJ1-2; D unclear. The CDR3 contains 14 residues. Between the trimmed V and J ends, which lost 3 bases and 6 bases, there was a span of 14 bases. CDR1 and CDR2 (germline): MNHEY, SVGAGI. The CDR3 DNA is TGTGCCAGCAGTTATGGGCTAAACTCTGATGGCTACACCTTC. Protein: CASSYGLNSDGYTF.

This clone occurred a few times. The chain couples TRBV11-2 to TRBJ2-7; D perhaps matches TRBD1 (6 bases). The CDR3 runs 15 residues. Germline V lookup: CDR1 SGHAT, CDR2 FQNNGV. The ends were cut back, 1 base at V and 5 bases at J, with 15 bases in the middle. CDR3 DNA: TGTGCCAGCAGCTTAGCGCAGGGGAGAAACAACGAGCAGTACTTC. Translated: CASSLAQGRNNEQYF.

This clone was counted between two and nine times. This CDR3 reads CASSLVGLDGSPLHF. The CDR3 DNA reads TGTGCCAGCAGCTTAGTGGGGCTCGATGGTTCACCCCTCCACTTT. This chain joins TRBV7-2 and TRBJ1-6; tentative D call: TRBD1 (5 bases). Trimming removed 1 base at V and 9 bases at J, with 13 bases between. The CDR3 runs 15 residues. In germline, CDR1 is SGHTA, CDR2 FQGNSA. Together with reference TRBV7-2 and TRBJ1-6, the CDR3 gives the full variable domain: GAGVSQSPSNKVTEKGKDVELRCDPISGHTALYWYRQSLGQGLEFLIYFQGNSAPDKSGLPSDRFSAERTGGSVSTLTIQRTQQEDSAVYLCASSLVGLDGSPLHFGNGTRLTVT.

Many counts were recorded for this clone. The chain employs TRBV11-3 and TRBJ1-1; D is possibly TRBD1 (5 bases). The CDR3 loop spans 14 amino acids. Trimming took off 1 base at V and 4 bases at J, with 10 bases between the two ends. CDR1 and CDR2 (germline): SGHNT, YENEEA. CDR3 sequence: CASSLGRGSTEAFF. The CDR3, as DNA: TGTGCCAGCAGCTTAGGGCGGGGGAGCACTGAAGCTTTCTTT. The full variable domain, with the rest looked up from reference TRBV11-3 and TRBJ1-1, is EAGVVQSPRYKIIEKKQPVAFWCNPISGHNTLYWYLQNLGQGPELLIRYENEEAVDDSQLPKDRFSAERLKGVDSTLKIQPAELGDSAVYLCASSLGRGSTEAFFGQGTRLTVV.

The chain recombines TRBV4-2 with TRBJ2-1, with 7 bases matching TRBD2. J lost 8 bases, V lost 5 bases, and 6 bases had no gene match. Germline loops: CDR1 LGHNA, CDR2 YNFKEQ. This CDR3 is built from 13 residues. Here the CDR3 DNA reads TGTGCCAGCAGCTACGGGGGAGGGTATGAGCAGTTCTTC. Translated, it gives CASSYGGGYEQFF.

The V gene is TRBV19, the J gene TRBJ1-2, with a possible D match to TRBD1 (5 bases). This CDR3 is 12 amino acids long. Trimming took 8 bases from V and 1 from J, leaving 8 bases between them. Germline-derived CDR1 and CDR2 are LNHDA and SQIVND (reference sequence). CDR3: CASGQGNYGYTF. CDR3 in DNA: TGTGCCAGTGGTCAGGGTAACTATGGCTACACCTTC.

The V call is TRBV9, the J call TRBJ2-7, with D maybe TRBD1 (5 bases). Germline V gene sequence: CDR1 SGDLS, CDR2 YYNGEE. The CDR3 covers 15 residues. The germline V and J ends were trimmed by 8 bases and 4 bases, with 22 bases remaining between them. The DNA of the CDR3 is TGTGCCAGTTTTTTCAAACAGGAGACGGCATACGAGCAGTACTTC. Encoded protein: CASFFKQETAYEQYF.

A few counts support this clone. J is TRBJ2-5 and V is TRBV5-1, with 13 bases fitting TRBD2. CDR3 length: 17 residues. The germline V gene has CDR1 SGHRS and CDR2 YFSETQ. V gave up 3 bases and J gave up 1 base; unmatched junction bases: 6. Here the CDR3 DNA reads TGCGCCAGCAGCTCTCCGACTAGCGGGGGGCGCCAAGAGACCCAGTACTTC. Protein sequence: CASSSPTSGGRQETQYF.

This clone was observed many times. The rearrangement links TRBV21-1 to TRBJ2-1; the table's D call TRBD2 went unverified against the DNA. TRBV21-1 counts as a pseudogene. This CDR3 has 19 amino acids. CDR3 residues: CASSKTWLAGPGSYNEQFF. CDR3 in DNA: TGTGCCAGCAGCAAGACCTGGCTAGCGGGTCCCGGCTCCTACAATGAGCAGTTCTTC.

The V gene is TRBV27, the J gene TRBJ1-1, with no clear D. The CDR3 runs 13 residues. Germline V gene sequence: CDR1 MNHEY, CDR2 SMNVEV (reference sequence). Trimming removed 6 bases at V and 1 base at J, with 9 bases between. Written as DNA, the CDR3 is TGTGCCAGCAGGAGGTCAGCGAACACTGAAGCTTTCTTT. The encoded protein is CASRRSANTEAFF.

The sample holds a few counts of this clone. The J gene is TRBJ1-2, the V gene TRBV7-9, with no clear D. This CDR3 contains 16 residues. The V gene lost 5 bases and the J gene lost 4 bases, with 20 bases spanning the gap. Per the germline V gene, CDR1 is SEHNR and CDR2 is FQNEAQ (reference sequence). The CDR3 is CASSAPDRPEGYGYTF. In DNA, the CDR3 is TGTGCCAGCAGCGCCCCGGACCGGCCTGAGGGCTATGGCTACACCTTC.

This chain joins TRBV15 and TRBJ1-1; D is unclear. The CDR3 is 14 residues long. V lost 0 bases to trimming and J lost 3 bases, with 8 bases between them. Per the germline V gene, CDR1 is LNHNV and CDR2 is YYDKDF (reference sequence). DNA of the CDR3: TGTGCCACCAGCAGAGATCGGGGTTACACTGAAGCTTTCTTT. Translation: CATSRDRGYTEAFF.

In this sample, this clone turned up many times. The V gene is TRBV10-3, the J gene TRBJ2-3; 7 positions match TRBD2. V dropped 4 bases and J dropped 0; count of bases not matched to a gene: 4. The CDR3 extends over 15 amino acids. Per the germline V gene, CDR1 is ENHRY and CDR2 is SYGVKD. CDR3 amino acids: CAISASGESTDTQYF. The CDR3 nucleotides read TGTGCCATCAGTGCGAGCGGGGAGAGCACAGATACGCAGTATTTT.

Many counts were recorded for this clone. J is TRBJ2-3 and V is TRBV11-2, with D perhaps TRBD1 (5 bases). V was shortened by 5 bases and J by 1 base, with 19 bases between the two germline ends. This CDR3 comprises 17 residues. CDR1 is SGHAT and CDR2 is FQNNGV in the germline V gene. The CDR3 here is CASSLTIRDRGTDTQYF. In nucleotides, the CDR3 is TGTGCCAGCAGCCTTACTATCAGGGATAGAGGCACAGATACGCAGTATTTT.

Written as DNA, the CDR3 is TGTGCCAGTAGTTTCCCTACAGGGATGGCTCAGCCCCAGCATTTT. It encodes CASSFPTGMAQPQHF. The chain couples TRBV19 to TRBJ1-5, with D perhaps TRBD1 (6 bases). The CDR3 spans 15 residues. V was pared by 5 bases and J by 6 bases, with 17 bases between. CDR1 and CDR2 (germline): LNHDA, SQIVND (reference sequence).

The chain joins TRBV9 to TRBJ2-4; TRBD2 matches at 8 bases. V lost 4 bases to trimming and J lost 5 bases; unmatched junction nucleotides: 11. The length of the CDR3 is 16 residues. Per germline, CDR1 SGDLS and CDR2 YYNGEE. The CDR3 reads CASSKSGGPNQNIQYF. For the CDR3, the DNA is TGTGCCAGCAGCAAAAGCGGGGGACCGAATCAAAACATTCAGTACTTC.

This clone was seen repeatedly, ten times or more. The J gene is TRBJ2-3, the V gene TRBV14; tentatively, D is TRBD2 (6 bases). Germline CDR1 reads SGHDN; CDR2 reads FVKESK. This CDR3 is 15 amino acids long. V lost 1 base to trimming and J lost 3 bases, with 11 bases between them. In nucleotides, the CDR3 is TGTGCCAGCAGCCAAGTTGGGGGGAGTACAGATACGCAGTATTTT. This codes for CASSQVGGSTDTQYF.

This clone has only a few counts. The chain joins TRBV7-2 to TRBJ2-2, with D possibly TRBD1 on 6 matching bases. CDR1 and CDR2 (germline): SGHTA, FQGNSA. The CDR3 length is 19 residues. Trimming shortened V by 2 bases and J by 1 base, and 20 bases separated the two germline ends. DNA for the CDR3: TGTGCCAGCAGCTTATACAGGGTTCCCGGGCGGCTGAACACCGGGGAGCTGTTTTTT. Protein product: CASSLYRVPGRLNTGELFF. Looking up the rest from reference TRBV7-2 and TRBJ2-2 gives the full variable domain: GAGVSQSPSNKVTEKGKDVELRCDPISGHTALYWYRQSLGQGLEFLIYFQGNSAPDKSGLPSDRFSAERTGGSVSTLTIQRTQQEDSAVYLCASSLYRVPGRLNTGELFFGEGSRLTVL.

This clone was detected a few times. At one boundary the junction diverges from the germline segment, which might be a read error. The gene calls are TRBV27 and TRBJ2-7; TRBD2 aligns across 10 bases. In germline, CDR1 is MNHEY, CDR2 SMNVEV (reference sequence). The CDR3 covers 16 residues. The CDR3 spells CASGFPPGLASYEQYF. For the CDR3, the DNA is TGTGCCAGCGGTTTCCCGCCGGGACTAGCGAGTTACGAGCAGTACTTC.

This clone was seen at least ten times. The V and J genes are TRBV5-1 and TRBJ2-7, with 7 bases lining up with TRBD1. Germline CDR1 reads SGHRS; CDR2 reads YFSETQ. The CDR3 length is 15 residues. V gave up 7 bases and J gave up 3 bases; unmatched junction bases: 13. The CDR3 loop reads CASPYRTGPHYEQYF. In DNA, the CDR3 is TGCGCCAGCCCATATCGGACAGGCCCCCACTACGAGCAGTACTTC.

This clone was recorded at least ten times. V gene TRBV2 combines with J gene TRBJ1-6, with D maybe TRBD1 (6 bases). V was trimmed by 10 bases and J by 7 bases, leaving 26 bases between them. This CDR3 is built from 17 residues. Germline CDR1 and CDR2: SNHLY and FYNNEI. The CDR3 region is CATLISPARGGNSPLHF. The CDR3, as DNA: TGTGCCACCCTAATTTCGCCGGCCAGGGGAGGGAATTCACCCCTCCACTTT. The complete variable domain, with remaining parts taken from reference TRBV2 and TRBJ1-6, reads EPEVTQTPSHQVTQMGQEVILRCVPISNHLYFYWYRQILGQKVEFLVSFYNNEISEKSEIFDDQFSVERPDGSNFTLKIRSTKLEDSAMYFCATLISPARGGNSPLHFGNGTRLTVT.